These 14 T cell receptor beta chains came from one sample sequenced in a study of blood T cell repertoires in COVID-19. The repertoire was sequenced with immunoSEQ multiplex PCR; TCRdb's copy has only in-frame clones and lacks some. The sample holds about 120,000 clones, around nine tenths seen once. The sequenced sample was peripheral blood. The receptor source for this set is a human donor in a cohort sampled during active COVID-19.

V is TRBV7-8 and J is TRBJ2-2; 7 nucleotides agree with TRBD1. This CDR3 comprises 17 residues. Germline V gives CDR1 SGHVS, CDR2 FQNEAQ. J lost 3 bases, V lost 4 bases, and 11 bases had no gene match. CDR3 bases: TGTGCCAGCAGCTCGGGTCAGGGGGTGGTGGACACCGGGGAGCTGTTTTTT. It codes for CASSSGQGVVDTGELFF.

This clone was seen only once. The V gene is TRBV19, the J gene TRBJ1-1; 8 bases agree with TRBD1. Trimming cost V 3 bases and J 4 bases; bases outside gene matches: 7. CDR3 length: 15 amino acids. Germline V gene lookup returns CDR1 LNHDA and CDR2 SQIVND (reference sequence). The CDR3 nucleotides are TGTGCCAGTAGTATCGGACAGGGAGGGGGCACTGAAGCTTTCTTT. Residues: CASSIGQGGGTEAFF. Drawing the rest from reference TRBV19 and TRBJ1-1, the complete variable domain is DGGITQSPKYLFRKEGQNVTLSCEQNLNHDAMYWYRQDPGQGLRLIYYSQIVNDFQKGDIAEGYSVSREKKESFPLTVTSAQKNPTAFYLCASSIGQGGGTEAFFGQGTRLTVV.

The chain carries TRBV13 and TRBJ2-5; D is unresolved. The CDR3 extends over 13 amino acids. CDR1 and CDR2 (germline): PRHDT, FYEKMQ (reference sequence). V was trimmed by 5 bases and J by 3 bases, leaving 10 bases between them. The DNA of the CDR3 is TGTGCCAGCAGCCTATCATTAGAAGAGACCCAGTACTTC. Residues: CASSLSLEETQYF. The variable domain in full, with the rest retrieved from reference TRBV13 and TRBJ2-5, is AAGVIQSPRHLIKEKRETATLKCYPIPRHDTVYWYQQGPGQDPQFLISFYEKMQSDKGSIPDRFSAQQFSDYHSELNMSSLELGDSALYFCASSLSLEETQYFGPGTRLLVL.

This sequence joins TRBV19 and TRBJ2-7; possibly TRBD2 for D (6 bases). Trimming cost V 6 bases and J 0 bases, with 12 bases left between them. CDR3 length: 14 residues. Germline-derived CDR1 and CDR2 are LNHDA and SQIVND (reference sequence). Here the CDR3 reads CASRGGRNSYEQYF. CDR3 nucleotides: TGTGCCAGTAGGGGGGGACGGAACTCCTACGAGCAGTACTTC.

This clone turned up a few times. The genes are TRBV9 and TRBJ1-5; D is possibly TRBD1 (6 bases). Trimming shortened V by 0 bases and J by 0 bases, and 25 bases separated the two germline ends. The CDR3 is made up of 21 amino acids. Per the germline V gene, CDR1 is SGDLS and CDR2 is YYNGEE. This CDR3 is CASSVERGSAAPLYSNQPQHF. Written as DNA, the CDR3 is TGTGCCAGCAGCGTAGAGAGGGGGTCGGCGGCCCCCCTCTATAGCAATCAGCCCCAGCATTTT.

The V gene is TRBV30, the J gene TRBJ2-3; TRBD2 agrees at 12 bases. CDR1 is GTSNPN and CDR2 is SVGIG in the germline V gene (reference sequence). The CDR3 runs to 15 residues. Trimming cost V 1 base and J 9 bases; bases outside gene matches: 8. The CDR3 DNA is TGTGCCTGGAGTGGGGCTAGCGGGGGGGAAGCCACGCAGTATTTT. Protein sequence: CAWSGASGGEATQYF.

The CDR3 nucleotides read TGTGCCAGCAGCTTAGATTGGACTAGCGGGACGAATGAGCAGTTCTTC. It specifies CASSLDWTSGTNEQFF. This chain joins TRBV11-2 and TRBJ2-1; TRBD2 agrees at 12 bases. CDR3 size: 16 residues. Germline V lookup: CDR1 SGHAT, CDR2 FQNNGV. The junction had 4 bases not matched to a gene; V was cut back by 0 bases and J by 7 bases.

The chain has TRBV24-1 and TRBJ2-1; 11 bases are shared with TRBD2. Germline V gives CDR1 KGHDR, CDR2 SFDVKD. The ends lost 4 bases at V and 15 bases at J; junction bases unmatched: 4. The CDR3 has 12 residues. The CDR3 nucleotides read TGTGCCACCAGTGAACTAGCGGGAGATTTGTTCTTC. Translation: CATSELAGDLFF.

The table lists this clone with a count of one. The chain employs TRBV6-4 and TRBJ2-3, with 10 bases fitting TRBD1. The CDR3 has 16 amino acids. CDR1 and CDR2 from the germline V gene are MRHNA and SNTAGT. V shed 0 bases, J shed 4 bases, and the junction held 4 bases outside the gene matches. CDR3 in amino acids: CASSDSRDRGPDTQYF. The CDR3 DNA sequence: TGTGCCAGCAGTGACTCCCGGGACAGGGGCCCAGATACGCAGTATTTT.

The chain couples TRBV30 to TRBJ1-3, with 8 bases that match TRBD1. From germline, CDR1 is GTSNPN and CDR2 SVGIG (reference sequence). Trimming cost V 2 bases and J 3 bases; bases outside gene matches: 6. The CDR3 loop spans 15 amino acids. The CDR3 loop reads CAWSPRRGLGNTIYF. The CDR3 nucleotides are TGTGCCTGGAGTCCCCGCAGGGGGCTTGGAAACACCATATATTTT.

This sequence joins TRBV18 and TRBJ2-2; D is undetermined. Trimming took 0 bases from V and 6 from J, leaving 8 bases between them. CDR3 length equals 14 residues. In germline, CDR1 is KGHSH, CDR2 LQKENI. The CDR3, as DNA: TGTGCCAGCTCACCACCCCTGGGCCCCGGGGAGCTGTTTTTT. The encoded protein is CASSPPLGPGELFF.

The genes are TRBV29-1 and TRBJ1-1; D possibly corresponds to TRBD1 (6 bases). CDR1 SQVTM and CDR2 ANQGSEA come from the germline V gene. CDR3 length: 15 residues. V was clipped by 5 bases and J by 5 bases, with 21 bases between them. The CDR3 coding sequence is TGCAGCGTTTACAAACAGATAACAGGGCGGACTGAAGCTTTCTTT. Translation gives CSVYKQITGRTEAFF.

The rearrangement uses TRBV7-6 and TRBJ2-7; 8 nucleotides agree with TRBD1. The CDR3 sequence is 17 residues long. Germline CDR1 and CDR2: SGHVS and FNYEAQ. J was trimmed by 0 bases and V by 6 bases; bases with no gene match: 13. The CDR3 bases are TGTGCCAGCAGTTTTATGACAGGGGAGGATTCCTCCTACGAGCAGTACTTC. Amino acids: CASSFMTGEDSSYEQYF.

The chain couples TRBV28 to TRBJ2-7, with 8 bases lining up with TRBD1. Germline CDR1 is MDHEN and CDR2 is SYDVKM. V gave up 6 bases and J gave up 2 bases; unmatched junction bases: 3. This CDR3 is built from 13 residues. The CDR3 here is CASSRGQAYEQYF. The CDR3, as DNA: TGTGCCAGCAGCCGGGGACAGGCCTACGAGCAGTACTTC.